This T cell receptor beta chain was profiled in a study of Graves' ophthalmopathy and Graves' hyperthyroidism. Study results and caveats: The model's ophthalmopathy progression predictions had just under 71% sensitivity and 72% to 80% specificity.

The germline V gene encodes CDR1 ENHRY and CDR2 SYGVKD. The V and J ends lost 10 bases and 4 bases respectively, with 25 bases between them. This CDR3 has 16 residues. RNA transcripts provided the template for amplifying TCR beta CDR3 regions. Second-round multiplex PCR came after first-round RT-PCR with HTBI primers. TCRdb ran MiXCR on the multiplex PCR reads and lists one entry per CDR3 protein. In the table there are hundreds of thousands of distinct CDR3 sequences, about 22% of which are singletons. The sample holds many counts of this clonotype. Its antigen is as yet unknown. The rearrangement uses TRBV10-3 and TRBJ1-1; the D gene is possibly TRBD1 (6 bases). The clonotype comes from a woman in her forties or fifties with Graves' ophthalmopathy. Material for sequencing was peripheral blood. In DNA form, the CDR3 reads TGTGCCAACATCCCGGGAAAGCCGGGGGGCGGCACTGAAGCTTTCTTT. Translating gives CANIPGKPGGGTEAFF.